The sequence of this T cell receptor (beta chain) was determined in a study of technical replicates of blood from a handful of donors. Profiling relied on immunoSEQ multiplex PCR, and the TCRdb table lists in-frame clones only, not all of them. The sample lists tens of thousands of clones; around 86% were seen once. Trimming shortened V by 3 bases and J by 0 bases, and 12 bases separated the two germline ends. The CDR3 covers 16 residues. Germline V gene sequence: CDR1 SGHRS, CDR2 YFSETQ. This receptor was identified in a human donor in good health. Some clones in this sample may be carry-over from other donors' samples. The sample comprised PBMCs. This sequence joins TRBV5-1 and TRBJ2-2; D is perhaps TRBD2 (6 bases). The chain's CDR3 is CASSSFAGPNTGELFF. As DNA, the CDR3 is TGCGCCAGCAGCTCCTTTGCGGGGCCGAACACCGGGGAGCTGTTTTTT. Complete variable domain (other parts from reference TRBV5-1 and TRBJ2-2): KAGVTQTPRYLIKTRGQQVTLSCSPISGHRSVSWYQQTPGQGLQFLFEYFSETQRNKGNFPGRFSGRQFSNSRSEMNVSTLELGDSALYLCASSSFAGPNTGELFFGEGSRLTVL.